This TCR beta chain was retrieved from a study of OX40 agonist ivuxolimab in advanced cancers. Study-wide background: Intravenous ivuxolimab at 0.01 to 10 mg/kg was given to patients every 2 weeks.

Produced via immunoSEQ multiplex PCR; TCRdb's table is partial and in-frame only. The sample holds tens of thousands of clones, over 75% seen once. Germline V gives CDR1 SGHRS, CDR2 YFSETQ. CDR3 length: 17 residues. Trimming pared 4 bases from V and 1 base from J, leaving 18 bases between. This clone was counted only a few times. This TCR was sampled from an adult with an advanced solid tumor such as melanoma, head and neck, liver or kidney cancer. The chain joins TRBV5-1 to TRBJ1-5; tentative D call: TRBD1 (6 bases). Here the sequenced sample was CD4+ or CD8+ T cells sorted from blood, taken in a trial of the OX40 agonist ivuxolimab. The CDR3 DNA is TGCGCCAGCAGCCCCGACACGAGGGGGACGAGCAATCAGCCCCAGCATTTT. Its translation is CASSPDTRGTSNQPQHF.